This T cell receptor beta chain came from a study of tumor and adjacent non-tumor tissue in lung cancer. Study-level information: Aged roughly 30 to 76 years, patients included roughly ten men and 5 women with stage I to III disease. Each sample yielded 3.5 million to 4.5 million productive TCRbeta reads on average. General study results and limits: Patients with more diverse tumor TCRs had worse survival. Tumor tissue had significantly higher TCR diversity than normal lung.

Notes on this clonotype: As yet, its antigen is unknown. No conserved phenylalanine or tryptophan ends this CDR3, so it is likely a read error.

The template was RNA from unsorted bulk tissue. TCRbeta libraries were built with three rounds of nested PCR, modified from ARM-PCR. MiXCR, run by TCRdb on the multiplex PCR reads, gives a single entry per CDR3 protein. The data show 69,000 or so distinct CDR3 sequences, roughly 73% seen once. Looked up from germline, CDR1 is SGHDT and CDR2 is YYEEEE. Germline trimming cut 0 bases from V and 5 bases from J; bases unmatched to any gene: 10. The CDR3 has 16 amino acids. The sequence was collected from a man aged 55-75 years with non-small cell lung cancer. The sample consisted of lung tumor tissue. The V and J genes are TRBV5-6 and TRBJ1-1, with 7 nucleotides matching TRBD1. CDR3 nucleotide sequence: TGTGCCAGCAGCTTGGTATACAGGGGAGGGGATACTGAAGCTTTCATT. Protein sequence: CASSLVYRGGDTEAFI.